This T cell receptor (beta chain) was identified during a study of shared clonotypes between healthy human individuals. Study at large: There were three CD4 naive, three CD4 memory, two CD8 naive and one CD8 memory plates per donor.

As defined, naive CD8 cells were CD45RO-negative and positively selected for CCR7, with terminally differentiated effector memory CD45RA+ cells excluded. Study-level points and caveats: Sharing across four donors was highest in naive CD4 (approximately 5%) and lowest in memory CD8 (roughly 0.4%).

TCRdb's copy holds only in-frame clones and misses some; the assay was immunoSEQ multiplex PCR. The sample carries more than 600,000 clones, 90% to 95% recorded once. Worth noting for this clone: What it binds is not known.

The length of the CDR3 is 14 residues. V trimming: 4 bases; J trimming: 4 bases; junction bases outside the gene matches: 5. The germline CDR1 and CDR2 sequences are GTSNPN and SVGIG (reference sequence). The sequenced material came from naive CD8+ T cells sorted from blood. The clonotype comes from a man aged 25-45 years in good health. The chain carries TRBV30 and TRBJ1-2, with 11 bases fitting TRBD1. In DNA form, the CDR3 reads TGTGCCTGGACCCCTGGACAGGGGGCCTATGGCTACACCTTC. Encoded protein: CAWTPGQGAYGYTF.